This TCR beta chain stems from a study of shared clonotypes between healthy human individuals. Points from the study as a whole: Naive subsets typically showed greater estimated richness than memory subsets. In this cohort, only blood was sampled, and tissue repertoires likely differ. Across four donors, naive CD4 shared roughly 5%, naive CD8 under 4%, memory CD4 roughly 2.3%, memory CD8 0.4%. Sequencing depth was expected to affect clonotype sharing among donors.

CDR1 and CDR2 (germline): PRHDT, FYEKMQ (reference sequence). V lost 4 bases to trimming and J lost 3 bases; unmatched junction nucleotides: 8. The CDR3 length is 16 residues. It was CD45RO-negative cells, positively selected for CCR7, that made up naive CD8 cells, with terminally differentiated effector memory CD45RA+ cells excluded. This clone occurred once. The target antigen is unknown. Clones were read by immunoSEQ multiplex PCR, and TCRdb kept only the in-frame ones, dropping some. Among 1.5 million to 2.5 million clones, about 95% were seen once, and the ten largest hold under 1.5%. This chain connects TRBV13 to TRBJ2-3, with 9 bases identical to TRBD2. The source is a man aged 18-30 years in good health. Specimen: naive CD8+ T cells sorted from blood. The CDR3 coding sequence is TGTGCCAGCAGCTCATCGGGACTAGCAGAGACAGATACGCAGTATTTT. Protein sequence: CASSSSGLAETDTQYF.